This TCR beta chain was identified in a study of neurological immune-mediated disorders (dated by TCRdb to about 2019). Context from the whole study: Of the approximately 34 multiple sclerosis patients, 31 had relapsing-remitting MS and 3 had secondary progressive MS. The study compared peripheral blood TCR-beta repertoires of HTLV-I-associated myelopathy (HAM/TSP) patients, multiple sclerosis patients and healthy controls using UMI-based sequencing. Alongside PBMC samples, the set of 106 TCR-beta libraries contained longitudinal samples, technical triplicates, and paired CD4+ and CD8+ T-cell subsets that had been sorted. The cohort was made up of 68 subjects, consisting of some 14 HAM/TSP patients, roughly 35 multiple sclerosis patients and around 20 healthy controls. Paper-wide results and their limitations: No association of the MS cluster with clinical or MRI features was observed, and the need for larger cohorts was stated by the authors. Repertoires from 18 of 34 MS patients were grouped by phylogenetic analysis into a cluster of related CDR3 sequences, suggesting a possible repertoire-level signature. TCR clonal expansion was highest in HAM/TSP patients and lowest in MS patients, with MS patients falling below even healthy controls. Expanded clones from different subjects shared no identical CDR3 amino acid sequences, which suggests that TCR-beta repertoires were private in all groups.

The germline V gene yields MNHEY for CDR1 and SVGEGT for CDR2. V is cut back by 6 bases and J by 7 bases, with 12 bases in the junction unmatched. Measured from the cysteine to the phenylalanine, the CDR3 is 16 residues long. Kept here is only the CDR3 DNA, which spans 48 bases and is read in frame from base 1. For unsorted PBMC libraries, 2 million PBMCs were used after storage in RNAlater at -80 degrees C until RNA extraction. Multiple sclerosis patients were enrolled in a US clinical protocol evaluating disease progression by magnetic resonance imaging. Peripheral blood underwent Ficoll-Hypaque density gradient centrifugation to isolate PBMCs, which were then cryopreserved in liquid nitrogen. In its sample, this clonotype was seen many times. What antigen it recognizes has not been identified. No clone much larger than this one lies a single base away; base qualities are absent. cDNA was synthesized by template-switch 5'RACE using a primer carrying a 10-nucleotide random unique molecular identifier by which each TCR transcript was tagged. Over 180 million TCR-beta sequences, covering 15-18 subjects, were produced in each sequencing run. Total RNA was extracted with the RNeasy kit. The KAPA Real-time Library Amplification kit was used to amplify TCR-beta VDJ regions with primers for the TCR constant region and the 5'RACE anchor. A first PCR added sample indexes and Illumina adaptors, after which a second PCR increased the library yield. After purification with Ampure beads, the TCR product of roughly 650 bp was size-selected on a 2% E-gel SizeSelection system. Library quality was checked on a Bioanalyzer, concentration was measured with Qubit, and libraries were quantified with the Kapa Library Quantification kit before pooling. An Illumina HiSeq 2500 sequenced the libraries paired-end 2 x 150 bp. To increase sequence diversity, roughly 24-32% phiX was spiked into each library pool. Per the source publication's procedure: The UMI-based MiGEC pipeline processed quality-filtered reads and removed over 80% of raw TCR sequences during error correction. VDJ genes were aligned to IMGT germline references, and clonotypes were defined by unique CDR3 amino acid sequence plus V-J genes. Clonal expansion, Shannon diversity, and CDR3 relatedness (CalcPairwiseDistances, ClusterSamples) were evaluated with VDJtools, and phylogenetic trees were built with CLCbio workbench. Clones with at least 8 unique UMIs were defined as expanded, with this threshold being based on coefficient-of-variation modelling across technical triplicates. TCRdb reprocessing: public reads trimmed at Q25 with fastp, clones called with MiXCR, in-frame beta chains kept. One record per CDR3 amino acid sequence lists the most common genes and DNA. The V and J calls shown here were made by TCRdb, not taken from the authors' results. Recorded for this sample are tens of thousands of distinct CDR3 sequences; about 2.5% of them occurred a single time. The top ten hold around 3% of the sample.

The sequence was obtained from a man in his fifties or sixties with multiple sclerosis. The chain was built from TRBV6-2 or TRBV6-3 and TRBJ1-1; 12 bases in between match TRBD1. Sequencing was carried out using PBMCs. CDR3 reads: CASSMGTGGPGFEAFF. Read as DNA, the sequence is TGTGCCAGCAGCATGGGGACAGGGGGCCCCGGATTTGAAGCTTTCTTT.